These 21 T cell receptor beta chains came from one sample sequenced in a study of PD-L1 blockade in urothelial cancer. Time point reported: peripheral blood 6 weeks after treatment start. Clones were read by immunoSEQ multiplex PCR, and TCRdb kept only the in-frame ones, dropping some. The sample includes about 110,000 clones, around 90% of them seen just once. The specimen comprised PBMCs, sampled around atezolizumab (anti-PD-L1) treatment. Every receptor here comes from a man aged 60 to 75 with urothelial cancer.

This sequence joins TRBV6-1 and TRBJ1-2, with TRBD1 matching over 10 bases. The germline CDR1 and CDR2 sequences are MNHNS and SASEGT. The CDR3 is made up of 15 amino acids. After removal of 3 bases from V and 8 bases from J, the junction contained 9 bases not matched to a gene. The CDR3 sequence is CASSDMDRGSLGYTF. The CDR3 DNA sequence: TGTGCCAGCAGTGATATGGACAGGGGGTCTTTGGGCTACACCTTC.

This CDR3 reads CASSTMGQVYEQYF. CDR3 coding DNA: TGTGCCAGCAGCACGATGGGACAGGTCTACGAGCAGTACTTC. The chain uses TRBV7-2 and TRBJ2-7; TRBD1 matches at 8 bases. V trimming: 5 bases; J trimming: 3 bases; junction bases outside the gene matches: 6. The CDR3 runs 14 residues. From germline, CDR1 is SGHTA and CDR2 FQGNSA.

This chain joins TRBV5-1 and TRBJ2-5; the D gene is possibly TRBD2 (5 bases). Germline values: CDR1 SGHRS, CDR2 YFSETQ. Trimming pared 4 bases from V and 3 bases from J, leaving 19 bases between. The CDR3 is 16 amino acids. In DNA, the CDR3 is TGCGCCAGCAGCATATCCGGGATTCTGGGAGAAGAGACCCAGTACTTC. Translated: CASSISGILGEETQYF.

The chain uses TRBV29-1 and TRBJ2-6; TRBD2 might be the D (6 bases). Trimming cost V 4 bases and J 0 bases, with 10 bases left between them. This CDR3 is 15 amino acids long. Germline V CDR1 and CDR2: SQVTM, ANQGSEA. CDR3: CSVGDGSSGANVLTF. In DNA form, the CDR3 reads TGCAGCGTTGGGGACGGGAGCTCTGGGGCCAACGTCCTGACTTTC.

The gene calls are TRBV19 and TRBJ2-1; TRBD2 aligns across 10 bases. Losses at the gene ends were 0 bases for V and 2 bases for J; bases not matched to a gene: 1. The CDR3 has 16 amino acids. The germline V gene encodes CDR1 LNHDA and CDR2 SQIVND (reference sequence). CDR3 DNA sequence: TGTGCCAGTAGTATAGAGCTAGCGGGGGCCTACAATGAGCAGTTCTTC. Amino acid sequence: CASSIELAGAYNEQFF.

The CDR3 loop reads CASSPAPGGTYNEQFF. The CDR3 DNA is TGCGCCAGCAGCCCCGCTCCAGGGGGAACCTACAATGAGCAGTTCTTC. The rearrangement links TRBV5-1 to TRBJ2-1; 7 bases match TRBD1. The CDR3 length is 16 residues. Trimming cost V 4 bases and J 2 bases; bases outside gene matches: 9. Germline V gives CDR1 SGHRS, CDR2 YFSETQ.

CDR3 sequence reads: CAWSVDSGSLNEQFF. In DNA form, the CDR3 reads TGTGCCTGGAGTGTTGATAGCGGGAGTCTTAATGAGCAGTTCTTC. The chain joins TRBV30 to TRBJ2-1; 9 bases align to TRBD2. Germline CDR1 reads GTSNPN; CDR2 reads SVGIG (reference sequence). The CDR3 consists of 15 residues. Trimming cost V 0 bases and J 7 bases; bases outside gene matches: 7.

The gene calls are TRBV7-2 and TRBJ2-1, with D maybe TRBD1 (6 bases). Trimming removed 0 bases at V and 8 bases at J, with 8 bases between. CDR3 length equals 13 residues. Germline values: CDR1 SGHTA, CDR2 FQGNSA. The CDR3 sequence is CASSLAGADEQFF. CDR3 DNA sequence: TGTGCCAGCAGCTTAGCGGGGGCAGATGAGCAGTTCTTC.

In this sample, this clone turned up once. CDR3 DNA sequence: TGTGCCAGCAGGCAGGTGGACAGGGGCCCCGGGGAGCTGTTTTTT. This translates into CASRQVDRGPGELFF. V is TRBV28 and J is TRBJ2-2, with TRBD1 matching over 9 bases. J lost 6 bases, V lost 6 bases, and 8 bases had no gene match. This CDR3 has 15 residues. The germline V gene has CDR1 MDHEN and CDR2 SYDVKM.

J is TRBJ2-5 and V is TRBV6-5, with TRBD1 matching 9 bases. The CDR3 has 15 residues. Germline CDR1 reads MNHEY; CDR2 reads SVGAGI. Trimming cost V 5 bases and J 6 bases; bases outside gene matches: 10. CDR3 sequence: CASSRTGDQMQTQYF. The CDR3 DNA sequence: TGTGCCAGCAGTCGGACAGGGGATCAGATGCAGACCCAGTACTTC.

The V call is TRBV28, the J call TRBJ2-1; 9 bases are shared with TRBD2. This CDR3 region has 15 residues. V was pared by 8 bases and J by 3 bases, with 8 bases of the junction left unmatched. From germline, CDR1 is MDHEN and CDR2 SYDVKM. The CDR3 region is CASQTGTSLYNEQFF. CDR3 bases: TGTGCCAGCCAAACCGGGACTAGCCTCTACAATGAGCAGTTCTTC.

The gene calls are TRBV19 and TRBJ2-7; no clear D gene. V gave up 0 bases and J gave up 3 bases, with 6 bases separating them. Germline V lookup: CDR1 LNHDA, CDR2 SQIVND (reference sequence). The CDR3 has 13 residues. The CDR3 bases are TGTGCCAGTAGTATAGAGTATCTCTACGAGCAGTACTTC. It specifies CASSIEYLYEQYF.

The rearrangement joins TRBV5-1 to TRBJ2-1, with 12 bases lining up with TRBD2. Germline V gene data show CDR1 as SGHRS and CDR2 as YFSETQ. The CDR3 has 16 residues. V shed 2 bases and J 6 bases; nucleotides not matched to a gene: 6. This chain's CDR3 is CASSLPTSGSPNEQFF. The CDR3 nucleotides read TGCGCCAGCAGCTTACCGACTAGCGGGAGCCCCAATGAGCAGTTCTTC.

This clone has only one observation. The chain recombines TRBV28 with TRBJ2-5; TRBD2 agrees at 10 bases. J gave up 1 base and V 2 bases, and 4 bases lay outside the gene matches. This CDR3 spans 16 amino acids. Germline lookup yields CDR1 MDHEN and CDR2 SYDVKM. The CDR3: CASSLGLAETQETQYF. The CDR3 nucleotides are TGTGCCAGCAGTTTAGGACTAGCGGAAACCCAAGAGACCCAGTACTTC.

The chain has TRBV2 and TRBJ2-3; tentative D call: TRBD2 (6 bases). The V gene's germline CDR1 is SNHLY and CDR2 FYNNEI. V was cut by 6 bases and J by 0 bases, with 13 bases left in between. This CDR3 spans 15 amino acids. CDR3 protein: CASRRRDASTDTQYF. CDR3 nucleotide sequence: TGTGCCAGCAGACGGCGGGATGCTAGCACAGATACGCAGTATTTT.

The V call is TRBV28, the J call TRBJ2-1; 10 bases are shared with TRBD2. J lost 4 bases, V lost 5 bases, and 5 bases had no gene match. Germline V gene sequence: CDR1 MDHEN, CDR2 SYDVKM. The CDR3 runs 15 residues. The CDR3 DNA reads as TGTGCCAGCAGTCTGCAACTAGCGGGATACAATGAGCAGTTCTTC. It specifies CASSLQLAGYNEQFF.

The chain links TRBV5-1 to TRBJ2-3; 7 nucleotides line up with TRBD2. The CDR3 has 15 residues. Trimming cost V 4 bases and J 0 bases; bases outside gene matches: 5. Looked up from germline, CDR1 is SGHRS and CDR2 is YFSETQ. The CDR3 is CASSPPAGSTDTQYF. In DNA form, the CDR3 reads TGCGCCAGCAGCCCACCAGCGGGAAGCACAGATACGCAGTATTTT. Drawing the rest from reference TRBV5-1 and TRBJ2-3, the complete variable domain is KAGVTQTPRYLIKTRGQQVTLSCSPISGHRSVSWYQQTPGQGLQFLFEYFSETQRNKGNFPGRFSGRQFSNSRSEMNVSTLELGDSALYLCASSPPAGSTDTQYFGPGTRLTVL.

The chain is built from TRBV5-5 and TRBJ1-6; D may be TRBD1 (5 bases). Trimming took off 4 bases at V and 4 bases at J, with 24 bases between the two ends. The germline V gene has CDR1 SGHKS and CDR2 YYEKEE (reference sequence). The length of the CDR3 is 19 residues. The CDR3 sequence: CASSPTFRQIAIYNSPLHF. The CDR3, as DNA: TGTGCCAGCAGCCCGACTTTCCGACAGATTGCTATTTATAATTCACCCCTCCACTTT. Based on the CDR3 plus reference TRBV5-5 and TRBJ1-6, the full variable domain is DAGVTQSPTHLIKTRGQQVTLRCSPISGHKSVSWYQQVLGQGPQFIFQYYEKEERGRGNFPDRFSARQFPNYSSELNVNALLLGDSALYLCASSPTFRQIAIYNSPLHFGNGTRLTVT.

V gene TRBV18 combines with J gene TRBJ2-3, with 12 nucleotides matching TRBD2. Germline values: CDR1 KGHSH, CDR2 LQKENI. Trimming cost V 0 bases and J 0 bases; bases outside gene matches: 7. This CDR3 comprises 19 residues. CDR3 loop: CASSPPVGLAGASTDTQYF. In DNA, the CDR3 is TGTGCCAGCTCACCACCGGTGGGACTAGCGGGTGCTAGCACAGATACGCAGTATTTT.

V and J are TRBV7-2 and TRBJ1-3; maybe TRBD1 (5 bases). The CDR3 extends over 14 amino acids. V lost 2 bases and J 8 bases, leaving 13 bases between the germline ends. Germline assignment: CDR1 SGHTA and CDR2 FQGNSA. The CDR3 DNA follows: TGTGCCAGCAGCTTAATGGCAGGGCAGTACACCATATATTTT. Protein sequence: CASSLMAGQYTIYF.

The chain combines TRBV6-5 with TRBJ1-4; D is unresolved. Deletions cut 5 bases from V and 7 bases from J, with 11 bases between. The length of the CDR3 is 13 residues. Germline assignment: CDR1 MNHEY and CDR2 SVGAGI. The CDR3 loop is CASSRGVGEKLFF. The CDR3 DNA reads TGTGCCAGCAGTCGCGGGGTGGGTGAAAAACTGTTTTTT.